The present T cell receptor beta chain was sequenced within a study of blood T cell repertoires in COVID-19. Regarding this clone: The same CDR3 also results from other DNA sequences found in this sample.

Sequencing used immunoSEQ multiplex PCR; TCRdb keeps in-frame clones, though not all of them. The sample yields 150,000 to 160,000 clones, approximately 91% seen once. Germline values: CDR1 MDHEN, CDR2 SYDVKM. Trimming cost V 8 bases and J 4 bases, with 8 bases left between them. CDR3 length: 12 amino acids. This chain links TRBV28 with TRBJ2-2, with D hard to call. Sequencing was carried out using peripheral blood. This sequence originates from a woman aged 70-85 years with acute or convalescent COVID-19. The CDR3 DNA follows: TGTGCCAGCTCCTCGGGCACCGGGGAGCTGTTTTTT. This gives the protein CASSSGTGELFF.